A single sample is the source of the 29 T cell receptor beta chains below, sequenced in a study of spatial heterogeneity in lung cancer. Study conclusions and caveats: Within tumors, counts of expanded alpha and beta TCRs tracked tumor mutation counts.

TCRdb passed the 5' RACE reads through MiXCR, listing each CDR3 protein once. The sample consists of about 180 distinct CDR3 sequences, 25% to 30% of them appearing once. Their recognized antigens are unknown. This sample's time point: sample taken at primary tumor resection. Sequenced here: lung tumor tissue, sampled at surgery. The source of these receptors is a male donor with early-stage non-small cell lung cancer.

With regard to this clonotype: This beta chain was picked up by a library intended for alpha chains and is off target, so its count carries little meaning. The genes are TRBV6-2 or TRBV6-3 and TRBJ1-1; unclear D gene. Between the trimmed V and J ends, which lost 0 bases and 11 bases, there was a span of 10 bases. CDR1 and CDR2 from the germline V gene are MNHEY and SVGEGT. The CDR3 totals 12 residues. The CDR3: CASSYSMGWAFF. In DNA, the CDR3 is TGTGCCAGCAGTTACTCGATGGGCTGGGCTTTCTTT.

This clonotype is categorized as hyperexpanded. Found in a library prepared for alpha chains, this beta chain is an off-target read, and its abundance has little meaning. The chain employs TRBV2 and TRBJ2-3; 10 bases match TRBD2. CDR1 is SNHLY, CDR2 FYNNEI, per germline. V gave up 1 base and J gave up 0 bases; unmatched junction bases: 1. This CDR3 has 16 amino acids. This CDR3 is CASSEGTSGSTDTQYF. Here the CDR3 DNA reads TGTGCCAGCAGTGAAGGGACTAGCGGTAGCACAGATACGCAGTATTTT.

This clonotype is classed as hyperexpanded (1% or more). Since it is a stray read in a library aimed at alpha chains, this beta chain has a size that is not meaningful. The chain joins TRBV6-2 or TRBV6-3 to TRBJ2-5; weak D call: TRBD1 (6 bases). CDR3 length equals 15 residues. The ends were cut back, 5 bases at V and 2 bases at J, with 15 bases in the middle. Germline V lookup: CDR1 MNHEY, CDR2 SVGEGT. The CDR3 bases are TGTGCCAGCAGTCCACCGGGACACCCACAAGAGACCCAGTACTTC. Its protein is CASSPPGHPQETQYF.

This clonotype came up once. Because the library targeted alpha chains, this beta chain is an off-target read whose size means little. V gene TRBV29-1 combines with J gene TRBJ2-7, with D unclear. V was trimmed by 7 bases and J by 9 bases, leaving 16 bases between them. This CDR3 comprises 11 residues. From germline, CDR1 is SQVTM and CDR2 ANQGSEA. The CDR3 spells CSAAGLNGQYF. In DNA, the CDR3 is TGCAGCGCCGCCGGATTAAATGGGCAGTACTTC.

By its share, this clonotype is hyperexpanded. Because the library targeted alpha chains, this beta chain is an off-target read whose size means little. The rearrangement uses TRBV24-1 and TRBJ2-1; D is possibly TRBD1 (5 bases). Germline V lookup: CDR1 KGHDR, CDR2 SFDVKD. The CDR3 contains 14 residues. Trimming took 3 bases from V and 3 from J, leaving 8 bases between them. CDR3 bases: TGTGCCACCAGTGATGCAGGGAACTACAATGAGCAGTTCTTC. It is translated as CATSDAGNYNEQFF.

On this clonotype: This beta chain slipped into a library made for alpha chains as a stray read, so its size is not meaningful. This chain connects TRBV10-3 to TRBJ2-1; D remains unclear. Germline-derived CDR1 and CDR2 are ENHRY and SYGVKD. This CDR3 has 14 residues. V shed 3 bases and J shed 7 bases, with 13 bases lying between them. The CDR3: CAISDPGRNNEQFF. The CDR3 region has the DNA TGTGCCATCAGTGATCCCGGACGGAATAATGAGCAGTTCTTC.

As for this clonotype: This beta chain turned up in a library designed for alpha chains; as an off-target read, its abundance says little. This chain connects TRBV2 to TRBJ2-5; 8 nucleotides line up with TRBD2. V shed 5 bases and J 4 bases; nucleotides not matched to a gene: 3. This CDR3 region has 13 residues. Germline CDR1 SNHLY, CDR2 FYNNEI. The CDR3 DNA reads as TGTGCCAGCAGTTTAGCGGGGCGAGAGACCCAGTACTTC. It is translated as CASSLAGRETQYF.

As regards this clonotype: This beta chain is a stray read from a library made for alpha chains; its abundance is not meaningful. The chain employs TRBV28 and TRBJ2-3; possibly TRBD2 for D (6 bases). Trimming stripped 6 bases from V and 7 bases from J, with 14 bases between. From germline, CDR1 is MDHEN and CDR2 SYDVKM. The CDR3 is 13 amino acids. Here the CDR3 DNA reads TGTGCCAGCAGCCTAGCGTCGGGCCATACGCAGTATTTT. Translated: CASSLASGHTQYF. The full variable domain, its missing parts supplied by reference TRBV28 and TRBJ2-3, is DVKVTQSSRYLVKRTGEKVFLECVQDMDHENMFWYRQDPGLGLRLIYFSYDVKMKEKGDIPEGYSVSREKKERFSLILESASTNQTSMYLCASSLASGHTQYFGPGTRLTVL.

This clonotype is classed as hyperexpanded. Within a library made for alpha chains, this beta chain is off target, and its count is uninformative. The chain has TRBV6-2 or TRBV6-3 and TRBJ2-7; the D is unclear. CDR1 and CDR2 from the germline V gene are MNHEY and SVGEGT. The CDR3 spans 13 residues. The V end lost 3 bases, the J end lost 3 bases, and 9 bases lay between the germline ends. The CDR3 DNA sequence: TGTGCCAGCAGTTATGGAGCCGACTACGAGCAGTACTTC. Protein: CASSYGADYEQYF.

Notes on this clonotype: Within a library made for alpha chains, this beta chain is off target, and its count is uninformative. This rearrangement joins TRBV2 to TRBJ2-2; D unresolved. The germline CDR1 and CDR2 sequences are SNHLY and FYNNEI. The CDR3 is 13 residues long. The V end was cut by 0 bases, the J end by 7 bases, with 6 bases between. This CDR3 is CASSEAVGGELFF. The CDR3 DNA reads as TGTGCCAGCAGTGAAGCGGTTGGCGGGGAGCTGTTTTTT. The complete variable domain, with remaining parts taken from reference TRBV2 and TRBJ2-2, reads EPEVTQTPSHQVTQMGQEVILRCVPISNHLYFYWYRQILGQKVEFLVSFYNNEISEKSEIFDDQFSVERPDGSNFTLKIRSTKLEDSAMYFCASSEAVGGELFFGEGSRLTVL.

About this clonotype itself: A library prepared for alpha chains yielded this beta chain as an off-target read; its size is of little meaning. The CDR3 reads CASSAGQGTGVEQFF. In nucleotides, the CDR3 is TGTGCCAGCAGCGCGGGACAGGGGACAGGTGTTGAGCAGTTCTTC. V gene TRBV9 combines with J gene TRBJ2-1, with 10 bases fitting TRBD1. The CDR3 loop spans 15 amino acids. Germline loops: CDR1 SGDLS, CDR2 YYNGEE. Unmatched junction bases numbered 9, after V lost 3 bases and J lost 9 bases.

With regard to this clonotype: A library prepared for alpha chains yielded this beta chain as an off-target read; its size is of little meaning. CDR3 in DNA: TGTGCCAGCAGTCCCCACGGGGCCTACAATGAGCAGTTCTTC. This sequence encodes CASSPHGAYNEQFF. This chain links TRBV28 with TRBJ2-1; tentatively, D is TRBD2 (5 bases). The V and J ends lost 5 bases and 2 bases respectively, with 10 bases between them. This CDR3 is 14 amino acids long. Per the germline V gene, CDR1 is MDHEN and CDR2 is SYDVKM.

This clonotype is large within its sample. Since the library was made to target alpha chains, this beta chain is a stray read and its abundance is not meaningful. The rearrangement links TRBV29-1 to TRBJ2-3, with D uncertain. This CDR3 has 10 residues. Trimming removed 6 bases from V and 3 bases from J, with 4 bases in between. CDR1 is SQVTM, CDR2 ANQGSEA, per germline. DNA of the CDR3: TGCAGCGTCGGTACAGATACGCAGTATTTT. Translation: CSVGTDTQYF.

Concerning this clonotype itself: The library was prepared for alpha chains; this beta chain is a stray read, so its frequency means little. V is TRBV5-4 and J is TRBJ1-6; D unresolved. The CDR3 spans 14 residues. Germline assignment: CDR1 SGHNT and CDR2 YYREEE (reference sequence). Trimming left V 2 bases short and J 8 bases short, with 11 bases between. The CDR3 spells CASSFSPRDSPLHF. The CDR3 DNA reads TGTGCCAGCAGCTTTTCCCCGAGGGATTCACCCCTCCACTTT.

This clonotype has just a few counts. Within a library made for alpha chains, this beta chain is off target, and its count is uninformative. This chain links TRBV27 with TRBJ1-2, with TRBD1 identical over 8 bases. From germline, CDR1 is MNHEY and CDR2 SMNVEV (reference sequence). With 4 bases clipped from V and 8 bases from J, the junction kept 9 bases outside the gene matches. The CDR3 is 14 amino acids. CDR3 protein: CASSSGTGSKGYTF. CDR3 nucleotides: TGTGCCAGCAGTTCCGGGACAGGTTCGAAAGGCTACACCTTC.

This clonotype is categorized as hyperexpanded (1% or more). The library was designed around alpha chains, so this beta chain is a stray read whose abundance carries little weight. V usage is TRBV5-4 and J usage is TRBJ2-7; 11 positions match TRBD2. J lost 3 bases, V lost 2 bases, and 10 bases had no gene match. There are 17 residues in the CDR3. The germline V gene encodes CDR1 SGHNT and CDR2 YYREEE (reference sequence). This CDR3 reads CASSLGLKLAGDYEQYF. CDR3 DNA sequence: TGTGCCAGCAGCTTAGGACTAAAACTAGCGGGGGACTACGAGCAGTACTTC.

In this sample, this clonotype is large. The size of this beta chain means little, since it is a stray read in a library made for alpha chains. V is TRBV6-4 and J is TRBJ2-1; no reliable D call. The germline V gene encodes CDR1 MRHNA and CDR2 SNTAGT. The CDR3 covers 14 residues. Trimming pared 7 bases from V and 4 bases from J, leaving 14 bases between. CDR3 protein: CASKQQARYNEQFF. The CDR3 coding sequence is TGTGCCAGCAAGCAGCAGGCCCGTTACAATGAGCAGTTCTTC.

In the case of this clonotype: An end of the junction differs from the germline gene, which may be a read error. Since it is a stray read in a library aimed at alpha chains, this beta chain has a size that is not meaningful. The gene calls are TRBV11-3 and TRBJ2-3, with 10 bases aligning to TRBD2. The germline V gene has CDR1 SGHNT and CDR2 YENEEA. The CDR3 loop spans 12 amino acids. The CDR3 here is CAGSSPAGGQHF. The CDR3 DNA reads TGTGCCGGCAGCTCCCCAGCGGGAGGGCAACATTTT.

This clonotype is termed large. This beta chain came through as a stray read in a library set up for alpha chains, and its size says little. In nucleotides, the CDR3 is TGTGCCAGCGCGGGGGGAGCGAACACCGGGGAGCTGTTTTTT. As protein: CASAGGANTGELFF. The chain couples TRBV7-3 to TRBJ2-2, with 8 bases identical to TRBD2. The trim removed 8 bases at V and 0 bases at J, leaving 2 bases unmatched. Germline lookup yields CDR1 SGHTA and CDR2 FQGTGA. This CDR3 has 14 residues. Full variable domain (missing parts from reference TRBV7-3 and TRBJ2-2): GAGVSQTPSNKVTEKGKYVELRCDPISGHTALYWYRQSLGQGPEFLIYFQGTGAADDSGLPNDRFFAVRPEGSVSTLKIQRTERGDSAVYLCASAGGANTGELFFGEGSRLTVL.

Concerning this clonotype itself: In a library made to pick up alpha chains, this beta chain is a stray read with a size that means little. CDR3 in DNA: TGTGCCAGCAGCGTAGAAGCCCGGACCGGGGAGCTGTTTTTT. This sequence encodes CASSVEARTGELFF. The chain employs TRBV9 and TRBJ2-2; no firm D call. This CDR3 has 14 residues. With 0 bases removed from V and 5 bases from J, the gap between germline ends came to 8 bases. Germline CDR1 reads SGDLS; CDR2 reads YYNGEE.

This clonotype qualifies as hyperexpanded. This beta chain is an unintended read in a library built for alpha chains; its size means little. The chain couples TRBV4-3 to TRBJ2-1, with 11 positions matching TRBD2. The J segment lost 4 bases and the V segment lost 1 base, leaving 6 bases of the junction unmatched. CDR1 LGHNA and CDR2 YSLEER come from the germline V gene. CDR3 length: 17 amino acids. The CDR3 protein is CASSQGRIAGGYNEQFF. DNA for the CDR3: TGCGCCAGCAGCCAAGGTCGTATAGCGGGGGGGTACAATGAGCAGTTCTTC.

As for this clonotype: This beta chain was picked up by a library intended for alpha chains and is off target, so its count carries little meaning. The rearrangement links TRBV29-1 to TRBJ2-3; TRBD2 might be the D (6 bases). CDR3 length: 12 amino acids. Germline V gives CDR1 SQVTM, CDR2 ANQGSEA. V dropped 4 bases and J dropped 6 bases, with 11 bases sitting between them. CDR3 in DNA: TGCAGCGTTGGGGCAGGGAGGGATACGCAGTATTTT. This codes for CSVGAGRDTQYF.

This clonotype was seen only a few times. In a library made to pick up alpha chains, this beta chain is a stray read with a size that means little. The gene calls are TRBV20-1 and TRBJ2-5; D is perhaps TRBD2 (6 bases). V was trimmed by 6 bases and J by 2 bases, leaving 16 bases between them. The CDR3 runs to 14 residues. CDR1 DFQATT and CDR2 SNEGSKA come from the germline V gene (reference sequence). The CDR3 spells CSAVPGLQQETQYF. The CDR3 DNA follows: TGCAGTGCAGTGCCGGGACTTCAACAAGAGACCCAGTACTTC.

This clonotype has a handful of counts. Found in a library prepared for alpha chains, this beta chain is an off-target read, and its abundance has little meaning. The chain combines TRBV19 with TRBJ2-5; possibly TRBD1 for D (6 bases). Germline loops: CDR1 LNHDA, CDR2 SQIVND (reference sequence). The V end was cut by 8 bases, the J end by 0 bases, with 13 bases between. CDR3 length equals 14 residues. DNA for the CDR3: TGTGCCAGTTCTTACCGGGACAACCAAGAGACCCAGTACTTC. Translation: CASSYRDNQETQYF.

Points on this clonotype: This beta chain turned up in a library designed for alpha chains; as an off-target read, its abundance says little. The rearrangement joins TRBV10-3 to TRBJ1-5; possibly TRBD1 for D (6 bases). Per the germline V gene, CDR1 is ENHRY and CDR2 is SYGVKD. The V and J ends lost 2 bases and 5 bases respectively, with 16 bases between them. This CDR3 is built from 16 residues. The CDR3 loop is CAISERGLPGDQPQHF. The DNA for the CDR3 is TGTGCCATCAGTGAGCGGGGGCTGCCCGGAGATCAGCCCCAGCATTTT.

By share, this clonotype counts as hyperexpanded. This beta chain came through as a stray read in a library set up for alpha chains, and its size says little. The chain combines TRBV5-1 with TRBJ2-2; perhaps D is TRBD1 or TRBD2 (5 bases each). The CDR3 is made up of 14 amino acids. CDR1 is SGHRS, CDR2 YFSETQ, per germline. The germline V and J ends were trimmed by 2 bases and 6 bases, with 11 bases remaining between them. CDR3 amino acids: CASSFTGLPGELFF. For the CDR3, the DNA is TGCGCCAGCAGCTTTACGGGGCTCCCCGGGGAGCTGTTTTTT.

Details on this clonotype: The library was prepared for alpha chains; this beta chain is a stray read, so its frequency means little. The V call is TRBV20-1, the J call TRBJ2-7, with D possibly being TRBD1 (5 bases). In germline, CDR1 is DFQATT, CDR2 SNEGSKA (reference sequence). With 2 bases removed from V and 4 bases from J, the gap between germline ends came to 12 bases. This CDR3 is 13 amino acids long. The CDR3, as DNA: TGCAGTGCTAGAAATTGGCAGGGTTACGAGCAGTACTTC. Protein sequence: CSARNWQGYEQYF.

Regarding this clonotype: This beta chain is an off-target read within a library intended for alpha chains, so its frequency means little. The V call is TRBV5-1, the J call TRBJ2-2; D is unresolved. Germline V CDR1 and CDR2: SGHRS, YFSETQ. The V and J ends lost 7 bases and 0 bases respectively, with 10 bases between them. CDR3 length: 14 residues. CDR3 nucleotide sequence: TGCGCCAGCTCCGAGAGCCCGAACACCGGGGAGCTGTTTTTT. Protein: CASSESPNTGELFF.

Turning to this clonotype: This beta chain turned up in a library designed for alpha chains; as an off-target read, its abundance says little. The chain couples TRBV11-1 to TRBJ2-5; D not resolved. The V gene's germline CDR1 is SGHAT and CDR2 FQDESV (reference sequence). The CDR3 runs 14 residues. V lost 3 bases, J lost 5 bases, and 13 bases lay in between. DNA of the CDR3: TGTGCCAGCAGCTTTGGTGACTTCTGGGAGACCCAGTACTTC. It specifies CASSFGDFWETQYF.